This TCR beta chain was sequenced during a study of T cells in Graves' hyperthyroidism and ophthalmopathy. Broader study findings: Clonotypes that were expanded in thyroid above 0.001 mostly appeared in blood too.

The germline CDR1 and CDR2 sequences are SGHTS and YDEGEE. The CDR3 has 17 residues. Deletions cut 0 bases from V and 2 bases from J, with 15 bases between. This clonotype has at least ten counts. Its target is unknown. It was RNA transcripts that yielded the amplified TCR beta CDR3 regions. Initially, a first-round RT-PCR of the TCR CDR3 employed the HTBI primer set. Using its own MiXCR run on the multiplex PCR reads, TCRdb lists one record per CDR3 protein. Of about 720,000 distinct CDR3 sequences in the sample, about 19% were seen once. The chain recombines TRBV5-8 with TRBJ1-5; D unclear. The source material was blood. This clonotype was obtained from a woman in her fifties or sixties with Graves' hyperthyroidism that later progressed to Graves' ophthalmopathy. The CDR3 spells CASSLVFGREGNQPQHF. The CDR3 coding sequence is TGTGCCAGCAGCTTGGTCTTCGGACGGGAGGGCAATCAGCCCCAGCATTTT.